Sequencing of this TCR beta chain was carried out in a study of tissue T cells after allogeneic stem cell transplantation (dated 2022 in TCRdb). Concerning the study at large: Grafts from donors were received by all GVHD patients, with a handful of grafts being unmodified and three being CD34-selected to deplete T cells. If a tissue had multiple samples, a pathologist reviewed H&E sections so that samples with histologically apparent lymphocytes got priority for sequencing. Using research autopsies of patients with and without GVHD, plus mouse models of GVHD, the study profiled TCR beta repertoires across many tissues. On the human side, the study was prospective and observational, with no blinding or randomization. On the study overall, not on this receptor specifically: Within patients, how anatomically similar the tissues were was a key factor in shaping TCR repertoire composition, regardless of disease or transplant status. Blood and spleen T cells captured only a limited portion of the TCR repertoire detected in tissues, in both patients and mice. The study did not determine which tissue TCRs were alloreactive or antigen-specific, and some clones might have been persisting host cells. Few T cell clones were found to be shared across patients, but shared repertoire signatures across patients were revealed in a tissue-specific fashion by motif-based clustering. A small and clinically heterogeneous patient cohort was studied, and sampling depth was acknowledged as a limitation.

V was cut back by 3 bases and J by 0 bases, leaving a gap of 10 bases between them. The germline V gene specifies SGDLS as CDR1 and YYNGEE as CDR2. From cysteine to phenylalanine, the CDR3 is 14 amino acids long. This entry keeps only the CDR3 DNA: 42 bases, framed from base 1. This clone is described as hyperexpanded (1% or more). Which antigen it targets is not known. No clone much larger than this one lies a single base away; base qualities are absent. To prepare the library, the immunoSEQ multiplex PCR assay was applied. Adaptive Biotechnologies performed the TCRbeta CDR3 sequencing at survey depth and reported CDR3 sequences, V/J genes, productive frequency and template counts. TCR beta CDR3 regions were amplified from genomic DNA instead of RNA. The study's processing was this. Pairwise repertoire overlap between tissues was quantified with Jensen-Shannon divergence, where 1 means complete divergence and 0 identical. Based on pairwise JSD values, tissues were grouped by single-linkage agglomerative hierarchical clustering, and the results were shown as dendrograms. GLIPH2 was applied to all patient samples using simulation_depth 1000, kmer_min_depth 3, and cdr3_length_cutoff 8, and only groups with more than two unique CDR3s were retained. A standardized tissue-overlap score was generated by extrapolating Jaccard GLIPH-group overlap across patients to a standard repertoire size of 1000 clones. Linear mixed-effect models, with tissue included as a fixed effect and individual included as a random effect, were used to assess associations of diversity with clinical or experimental variables. TCRdb retrieved this table from immuneACCESS and kept in-frame rearrangements only. Not all clones are present; in checked studies, unresolved V genes account for under half, and no reason is known for the remainder. The V and J calls and the clone size are those of that table, but D and trimming were determined from the DNA. Here the sample has some 530 clones; approximately 58% occur a single time. The ten top clones hold about 56% of the sample.

The intended sense of this specimen's time point label: human tissue collected at research (rapid) autopsy. Over a roughly 3-year period, roughly seven adult allo-HCT recipients who had steroid-refractory GVHD were prospectively enrolled in a research-autopsy study. Gastrointestinal GVHD was present in all GVHD patients, each of whom received several lines of GVHD-directed therapy, and about 5 of these patients also had skin involvement. After a median post-mortem interval of nearly ten hours, autopsy tissues were collected, including GI sites from esophagus to rectum, liver, skin, and lymphoid organs such as spleen. Autopsy specimens were bisected, with one portion flash-frozen in liquid nitrogen and the rest formalin-fixed; GI outer muscle layers were removed. Genomic DNA was extracted from frozen tissues using the Mag-Bind Blood & Tissue DNA HDQ 96 Kit on a Chemagic 360 or the DNeasy Blood & Tissue Kit. Extracted DNA was further purified with the Genomic DNA Clean & Concentrator-25 kit because of concern about red blood cell contamination.

The chain is encoded by TRBV9 joined to TRBJ2-7; the D gene lacks a confident call. This TCR came from a female patient aged 40-69 years with steroid-refractory graft-versus-host disease after an allogeneic stem cell transplant. Some T cells may originate with the graft donor following a transplant. Here the sequenced sample was spleen tissue, taken at autopsy. For the CDR3, the sequence is CASSAGGSSYEQYF. The nucleotide sequence reads as follows: TGTGCCAGCAGCGCCGGCGGAAGCTCCTACGAGCAGTACTTC.